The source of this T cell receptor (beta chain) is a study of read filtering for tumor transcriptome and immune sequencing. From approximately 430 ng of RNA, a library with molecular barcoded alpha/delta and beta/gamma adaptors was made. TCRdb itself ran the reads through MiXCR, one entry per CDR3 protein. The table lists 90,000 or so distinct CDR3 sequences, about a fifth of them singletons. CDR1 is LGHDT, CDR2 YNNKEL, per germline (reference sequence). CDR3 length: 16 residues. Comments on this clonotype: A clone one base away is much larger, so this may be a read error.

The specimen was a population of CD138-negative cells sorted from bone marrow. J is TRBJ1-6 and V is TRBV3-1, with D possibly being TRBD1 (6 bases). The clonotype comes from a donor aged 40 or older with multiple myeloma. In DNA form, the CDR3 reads TGTGCCATCAGCCCCGGACCGACAGGTTCAAATTCACCCCTCCACTTT. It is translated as CAISPGPTGSNSPLHF.